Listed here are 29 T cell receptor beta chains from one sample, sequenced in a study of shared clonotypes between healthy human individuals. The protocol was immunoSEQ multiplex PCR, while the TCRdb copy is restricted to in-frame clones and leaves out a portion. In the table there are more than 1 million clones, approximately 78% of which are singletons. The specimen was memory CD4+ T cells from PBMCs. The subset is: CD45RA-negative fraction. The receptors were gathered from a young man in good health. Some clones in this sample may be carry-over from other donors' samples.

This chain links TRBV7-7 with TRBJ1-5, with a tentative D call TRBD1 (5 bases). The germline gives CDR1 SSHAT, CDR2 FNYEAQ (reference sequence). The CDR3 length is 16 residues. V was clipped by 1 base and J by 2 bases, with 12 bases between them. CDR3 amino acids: CASSLGGSAGNQPQHF. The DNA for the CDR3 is TGTGCCAGCAGCTTAGGGGGGTCAGCCGGCAATCAGCCCCAGCATTTT. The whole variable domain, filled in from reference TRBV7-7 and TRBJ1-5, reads GAGVSQSPRYKVTKRGQDVTLRCDPISSHATLYWYQQALGQGPEFLTYFNYEAQPDKSGLPSDRFSAERPEGSISTLTIQRTEQRDSAMYRCASSLGGSAGNQPQHFGDGTRLSIL.

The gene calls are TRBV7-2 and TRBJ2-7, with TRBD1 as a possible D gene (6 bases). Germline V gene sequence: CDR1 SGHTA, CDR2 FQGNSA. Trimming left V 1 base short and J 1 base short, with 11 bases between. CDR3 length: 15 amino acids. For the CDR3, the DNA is TGTGCCAGCAGCTTAGAGGTCAGGGGATCCTACGAGCAGTACTTC. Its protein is CASSLEVRGSYEQYF.

CDR3 bases: TGTGCCAGCAGCCCCGTCGCGCGGGCTAGCGGGATCACAGATACGCAGTATTTT. Translated: CASSPVARASGITDTQYF. The chain couples TRBV7-3 to TRBJ2-3; 9 nucleotides line up with TRBD2. Germline loops: CDR1 SGHTA, CDR2 FQGTGA. CDR3 length: 18 amino acids. With 5 bases clipped from V and 2 bases from J, the junction kept 14 bases outside the gene matches.

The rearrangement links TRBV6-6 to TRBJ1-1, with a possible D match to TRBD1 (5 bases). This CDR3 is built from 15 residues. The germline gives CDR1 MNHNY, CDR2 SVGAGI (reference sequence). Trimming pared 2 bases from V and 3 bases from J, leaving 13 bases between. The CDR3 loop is CASSYNRGGDTEAFF. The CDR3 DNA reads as TGTGCCAGCAGTTACAATAGGGGTGGAGACACTGAAGCTTTCTTT.

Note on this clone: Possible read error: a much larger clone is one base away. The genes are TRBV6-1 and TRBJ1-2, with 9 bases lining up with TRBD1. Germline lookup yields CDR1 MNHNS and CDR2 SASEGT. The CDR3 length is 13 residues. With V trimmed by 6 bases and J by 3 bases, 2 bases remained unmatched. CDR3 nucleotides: TGTGCCAGCAGCCGGGACAGGGACTATGGCTACACCTTC. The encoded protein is CASSRDRDYGYTF.

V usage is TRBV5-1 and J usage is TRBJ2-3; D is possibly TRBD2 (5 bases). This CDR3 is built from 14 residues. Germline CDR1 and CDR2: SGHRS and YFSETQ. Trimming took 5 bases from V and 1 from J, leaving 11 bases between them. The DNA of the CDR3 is TGCGCCAGCAGGATGAGTAGCGGCACAGATACGCAGTATTTT. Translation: CASRMSSGTDTQYF.

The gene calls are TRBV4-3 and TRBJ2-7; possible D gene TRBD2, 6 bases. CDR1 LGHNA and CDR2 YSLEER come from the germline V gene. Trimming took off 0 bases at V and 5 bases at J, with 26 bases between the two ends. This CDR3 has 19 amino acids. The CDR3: CASSQERSGTGAFPHEQYF. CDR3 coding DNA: TGCGCCAGCAGCCAAGAACGGTCTGGCACGGGAGCTTTTCCCCACGAGCAGTACTTC.

The CDR3 DNA reads TGTGCCAGCAGCCGACTAGCGGGACGGGGAAACATTCAGTACTTC. Translating gives CASSRLAGRGNIQYF. The gene calls are TRBV6-5 and TRBJ2-4, with 11 bases matching TRBD2. The CDR3 loop spans 15 amino acids. J was trimmed by 6 bases and V by 6 bases; bases with no gene match: 7. The V gene's germline CDR1 is MNHEY and CDR2 SVGAGI.

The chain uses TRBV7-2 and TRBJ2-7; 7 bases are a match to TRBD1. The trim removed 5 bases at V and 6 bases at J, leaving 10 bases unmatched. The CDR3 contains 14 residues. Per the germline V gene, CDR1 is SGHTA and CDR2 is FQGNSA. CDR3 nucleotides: TGTGCCAGCAGCCCCAGACAGGGTGGGGCCGAGCAGTACTTC. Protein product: CASSPRQGGAEQYF.

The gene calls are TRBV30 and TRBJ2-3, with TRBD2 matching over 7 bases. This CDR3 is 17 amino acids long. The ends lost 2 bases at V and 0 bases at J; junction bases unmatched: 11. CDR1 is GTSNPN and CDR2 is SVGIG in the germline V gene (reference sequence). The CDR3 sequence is CAWSSMGAGASTDTQYF. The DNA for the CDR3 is TGTGCCTGGAGTTCGATGGGCGCGGGAGCGAGCACAGATACGCAGTATTTT.

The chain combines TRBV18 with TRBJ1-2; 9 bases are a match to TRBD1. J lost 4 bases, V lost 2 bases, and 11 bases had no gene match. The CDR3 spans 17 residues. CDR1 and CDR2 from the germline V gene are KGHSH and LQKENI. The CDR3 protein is CASSPSADRGAFYGYTF. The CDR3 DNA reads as TGTGCCAGCTCACCATCTGCCGACAGGGGGGCTTTCTATGGCTACACCTTC.

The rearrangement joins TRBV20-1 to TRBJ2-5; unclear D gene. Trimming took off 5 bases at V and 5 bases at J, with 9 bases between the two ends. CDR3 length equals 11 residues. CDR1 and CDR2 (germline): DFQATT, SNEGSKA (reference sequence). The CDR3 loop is CSAGGRETQYF. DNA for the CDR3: TGCAGTGCTGGTGGTAGGGAGACCCAGTACTTC.

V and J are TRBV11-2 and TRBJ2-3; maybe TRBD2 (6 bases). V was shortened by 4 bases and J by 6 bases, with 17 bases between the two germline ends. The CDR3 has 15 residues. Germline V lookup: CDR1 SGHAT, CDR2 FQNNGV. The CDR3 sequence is CASSSLARSTDTQYF. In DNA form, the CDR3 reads TGTGCCAGCAGCTCCCTAGCGAGATCAACGGATACGCAGTATTTT.

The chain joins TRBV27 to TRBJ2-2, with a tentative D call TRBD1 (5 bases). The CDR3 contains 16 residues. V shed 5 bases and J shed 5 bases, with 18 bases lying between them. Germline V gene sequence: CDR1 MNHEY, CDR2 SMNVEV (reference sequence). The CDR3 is CASSPRTPRETGELFF. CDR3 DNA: TGTGCCAGCAGTCCCCGGACCCCCAGGGAAACCGGGGAGCTGTTTTTT.

The CDR3, as DNA: TGTGCCAGCAGCTTATGGGACAGAACACCCTCCTACAATGAGCAGTTCTTC. Translation: CASSLWDRTPSYNEQFF. The genes are TRBV11-2 and TRBJ2-1; 7 bases fit TRBD1. V trimming: 2 bases; J trimming: 0 bases; junction bases outside the gene matches: 7. This CDR3 has 17 residues. Per germline, CDR1 SGHAT and CDR2 FQNNGV.

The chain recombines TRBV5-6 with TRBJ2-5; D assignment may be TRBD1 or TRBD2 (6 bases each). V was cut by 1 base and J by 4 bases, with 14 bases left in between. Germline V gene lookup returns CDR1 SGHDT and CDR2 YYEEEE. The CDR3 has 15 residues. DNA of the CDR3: TGTGCCAGCAGCTTGTACGGGGGCGGTCGAGAGACCCAGTACTTC. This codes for CASSLYGGGRETQYF. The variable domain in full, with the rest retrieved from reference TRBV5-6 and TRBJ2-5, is DAGVTQSPTHLIKTRGQQVTLRCSPKSGHDTVSWYQQALGQGPQFIFQYYEEEERQRGNFPDRFSGHQFPNYSSELNVNALLLGDSALYLCASSLYGGGRETQYFGPGTRLLVL.

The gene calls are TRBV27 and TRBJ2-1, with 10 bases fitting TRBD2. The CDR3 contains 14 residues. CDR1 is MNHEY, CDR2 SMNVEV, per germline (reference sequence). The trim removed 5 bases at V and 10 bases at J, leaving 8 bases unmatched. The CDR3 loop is CASSPRDSGREQFF. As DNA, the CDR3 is TGTGCCAGCAGTCCTCGGGATAGCGGGAGGGAGCAGTTCTTC.

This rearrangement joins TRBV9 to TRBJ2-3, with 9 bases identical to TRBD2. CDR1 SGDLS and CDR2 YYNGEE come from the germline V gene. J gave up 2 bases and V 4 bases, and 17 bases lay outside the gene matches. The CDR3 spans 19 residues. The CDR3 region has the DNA TGTGCCAGCAGCCCCTTGTTAGGGGCTAGCGGGACAAACACAGATACGCAGTATTTT. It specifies CASSPLLGASGTNTDTQYF.

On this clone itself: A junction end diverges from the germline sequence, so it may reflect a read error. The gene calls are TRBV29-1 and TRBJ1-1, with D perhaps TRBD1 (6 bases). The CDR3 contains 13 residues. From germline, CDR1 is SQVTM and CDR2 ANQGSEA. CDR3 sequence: CSVNEQGVGEASF. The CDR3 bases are TGCAGCGTTAACGAACAGGGAGTCGGCGAAGCTTCCTTT.

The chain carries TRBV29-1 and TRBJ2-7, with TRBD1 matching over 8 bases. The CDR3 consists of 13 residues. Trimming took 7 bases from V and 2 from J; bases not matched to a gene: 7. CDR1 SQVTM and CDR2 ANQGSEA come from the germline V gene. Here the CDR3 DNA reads TGCAGCGCTCCCGGACAGGGTACCTACGAGCAGTACTTC. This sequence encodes CSAPGQGTYEQYF.

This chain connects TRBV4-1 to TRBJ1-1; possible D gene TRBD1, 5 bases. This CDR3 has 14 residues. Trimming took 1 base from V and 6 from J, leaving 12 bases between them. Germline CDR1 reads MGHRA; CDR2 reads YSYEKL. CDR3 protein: CASSQVGGSAEAFF. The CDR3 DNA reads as TGCGCCAGCAGCCAAGTGGGGGGGTCGGCTGAAGCTTTCTTT.

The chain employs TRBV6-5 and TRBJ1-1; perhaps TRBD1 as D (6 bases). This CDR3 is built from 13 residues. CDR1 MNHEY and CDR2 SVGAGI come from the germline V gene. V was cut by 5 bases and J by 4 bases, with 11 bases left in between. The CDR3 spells CASSESRGTEAFF. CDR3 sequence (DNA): TGTGCCAGCAGTGAGAGCAGGGGCACTGAAGCTTTCTTT.

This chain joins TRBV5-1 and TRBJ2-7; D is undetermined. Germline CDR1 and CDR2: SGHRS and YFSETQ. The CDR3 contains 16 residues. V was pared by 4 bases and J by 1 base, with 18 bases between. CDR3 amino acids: CASSPGLTRPSYEQYF. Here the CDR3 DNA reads TGCGCCAGCAGCCCCGGATTAACAAGGCCATCCTACGAGCAGTACTTC.

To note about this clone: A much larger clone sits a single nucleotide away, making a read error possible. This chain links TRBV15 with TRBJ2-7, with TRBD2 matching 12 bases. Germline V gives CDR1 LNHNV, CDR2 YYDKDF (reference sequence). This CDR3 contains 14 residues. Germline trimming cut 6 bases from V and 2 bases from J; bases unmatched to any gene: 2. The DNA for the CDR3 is TGTGCCACCAGTCGACTAGCGGGGGCCTACGAGCAGTACTTC. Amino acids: CATSRLAGAYEQYF.

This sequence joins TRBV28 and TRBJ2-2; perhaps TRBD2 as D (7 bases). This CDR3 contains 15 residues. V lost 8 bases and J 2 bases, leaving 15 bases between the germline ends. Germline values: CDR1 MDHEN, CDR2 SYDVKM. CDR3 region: CASRGATINTGELFF. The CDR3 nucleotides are TGTGCCAGCCGGGGGGCGACGATAAACACCGGGGAGCTGTTTTTT.

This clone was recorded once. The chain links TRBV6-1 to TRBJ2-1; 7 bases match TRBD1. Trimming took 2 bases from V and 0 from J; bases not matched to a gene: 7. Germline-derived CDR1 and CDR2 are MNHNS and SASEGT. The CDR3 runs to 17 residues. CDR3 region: CASSEKGAGGSYNEQFF. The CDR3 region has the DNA TGTGCCAGCAGTGAAAAAGGGGCAGGGGGCTCCTACAATGAGCAGTTCTTC.

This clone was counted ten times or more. CDR3 bases: TGTGCCAGCAGCTCCGACCGGACGCCCGGTAGCGGGGAGCTGTTTTTT. It codes for CASSSDRTPGSGELFF. This chain joins TRBV28 and TRBJ2-2; D is unclear. V shed 6 bases and J shed 7 bases, with 21 bases lying between them. The CDR3 spans 16 residues. The germline V gene encodes CDR1 MDHEN and CDR2 SYDVKM.

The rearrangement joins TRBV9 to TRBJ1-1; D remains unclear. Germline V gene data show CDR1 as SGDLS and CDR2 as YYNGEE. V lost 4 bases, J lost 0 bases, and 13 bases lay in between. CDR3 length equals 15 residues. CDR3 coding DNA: TGTGCCAGCAGCCCCTCGGGAGGTCTGAACACTGAAGCTTTCTTT. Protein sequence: CASSPSGGLNTEAFF.

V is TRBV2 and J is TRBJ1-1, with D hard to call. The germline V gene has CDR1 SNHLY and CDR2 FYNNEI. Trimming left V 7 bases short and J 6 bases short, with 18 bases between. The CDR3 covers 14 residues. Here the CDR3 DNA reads TGTGCCAGCACCTACACCCATGTGAAGCCTGAAGCTTTCTTT. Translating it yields CASTYTHVKPEAFF.